The 3 T cell receptor beta chains in this list originate from one sample, sequenced in a study of cytomegalovirus exposure and HLA in healthy donors. The PCR ran on 60 Vbeta and 13 Jbeta primers. Repertoires were generated with immunoSEQ multiplex PCR, while TCRdb's copy carries only in-frame clones and drops some. The sample lists approximately 160,000 clones; roughly 82% were seen once. The material sequenced was PBMCs. These receptors were taken from a girl aged 10 to 17 in good health and CMV-seropositive.

This clone was counted only a few times. This chain joins TRBV30 and TRBJ1-4, with no clear D. The CDR3 totals 12 residues. CDR1 GTSNPN and CDR2 SVGIG come from the germline V gene (reference sequence). Trimming pared 0 bases from V and 6 bases from J, leaving 5 bases between. In nucleotides, the CDR3 is TGTGCCTGGAGTGTCCAGTATGAAAAACTGTTTTTT. Its translation is CAWSVQYEKLFF.

Only a few counts were recorded for this clone. The V gene is TRBV9, the J gene TRBJ2-3; TRBD2 matches 9 bases. Germline V gene data show CDR1 as SGDLS and CDR2 as YYNGEE. After removal of 4 bases from V and 1 base from J, the junction contained 4 bases not matched to a gene. The CDR3 contains 15 residues. The CDR3 protein is CASSLIAGGTDTQYF. The DNA for the CDR3 is TGTGCCAGCAGCCTAATAGCGGGGGGCACAGATACGCAGTATTTT.

V gene TRBV2 combines with J gene TRBJ2-1, with a possible D match to TRBD1 (6 bases). The CDR3 has 15 amino acids. V dropped 7 bases and J dropped 0 bases, with 13 bases sitting between them. The germline V gene encodes CDR1 SNHLY and CDR2 FYNNEI. CDR3 nucleotide sequence: TGTGCCAGCACCCAGGGGCTGACCTCCTACAATGAGCAGTTCTTC. Its translation: CASTQGLTSYNEQFF.